One sample yielded the 10 T cell receptor beta chains listed below, sequenced in a study of shared clonotypes between healthy human individuals. CD8 cells regarded as naive lacked CD45RO, were positively chosen for CCR7, and omitted terminally differentiated effector memory CD45RA+ cells. Data came from immunoSEQ multiplex PCR; TCRdb stores just in-frame clones and leaves some out. The data hold roughly 890,000 clones, with nearly 95% observed a single time. The sequencing sample was made of naive CD8+ T cells sorted from blood. These receptors were obtained from a man aged 25-40 years in good health.

The V and J genes are TRBV19 and TRBJ2-7, with TRBD1 matching over 7 bases. The CDR3 totals 14 residues. The germline gives CDR1 LNHDA, CDR2 SQIVND (reference sequence). Losses at the gene ends were 4 bases for V and 6 bases for J; bases not matched to a gene: 9. In DNA, the CDR3 is TGTGCCAGTAGTACCATCGGACAGGTAGGCGAGCAGTACTTC. Residues: CASSTIGQVGEQYF. Variable domain in full (rest from reference TRBV19 and TRBJ2-7): DGGITQSPKYLFRKEGQNVTLSCEQNLNHDAMYWYRQDPGQGLRLIYYSQIVNDFQKGDIAEGYSVSREKKESFPLTVTSAQKNPTAFYLCASSTIGQVGEQYFGPGTRLTVT.

J is TRBJ1-2 and V is TRBV30; D may be TRBD1 (5 bases). This CDR3 has 15 residues. V lost 1 base and J lost 0, with 12 bases in between. Per germline, CDR1 GTSNPN and CDR2 SVGIG (reference sequence). This chain's CDR3 is CAWSDGTLANYGYTF. Here the CDR3 DNA reads TGTGCCTGGAGTGACGGGACGTTAGCTAACTATGGCTACACCTTC.

J is TRBJ2-7 and V is TRBV27, with 11 bases fitting TRBD2. Germline loops: CDR1 MNHEY, CDR2 SMNVEV (reference sequence). The CDR3 runs 15 residues. V lost 5 bases to trimming and J lost 2 bases; unmatched junction nucleotides: 5. CDR3 nucleotides: TGTGCCAGCAGTAAACCGGGACTAGCGGCCTACGAGCAGTACTTC. Amino acid sequence: CASSKPGLAAYEQYF.

With respect to this clone: Other DNA sequences from this sample encode an identical CDR3 as well. The chain has TRBV11-2 and TRBJ2-7; no definite D call. Germline assignment: CDR1 SGHAT and CDR2 FQNNGV. V was trimmed by 5 bases and J by 2 bases, leaving 7 bases between them. This CDR3 region has 12 residues. The CDR3 sequence: CASSGSTYEQYF. In DNA, the CDR3 is TGTGCCAGCAGCGGTTCTACCTACGAGCAGTACTTC.

This clone was found once. The identical CDR3 is also encoded by other nucleotide sequences in the sample. The chain links TRBV7-9 to TRBJ2-7; D is perhaps TRBD1 or TRBD2 (5 bases each). Germline V lookup: CDR1 SEHNR, CDR2 FQNEAQ (reference sequence). The CDR3 loop spans 14 amino acids. V dropped 4 bases and J dropped 2 bases, with 12 bases sitting between them. The CDR3 region has the DNA TGTGCCAGCAGCTCCGAGGGGCGGCCCTACGAGCAGTACTTC. Translating gives CASSSEGRPYEQYF.

The chain is built from TRBV6-5 and TRBJ2-5; D gene unclear. The CDR3 has 15 amino acids. Trimming took off 5 bases at V and 3 bases at J, with 16 bases between the two ends. Germline values: CDR1 MNHEY, CDR2 SVGAGI. Here the CDR3 reads CASSRAPDQKETQYF. The CDR3 nucleotides read TGTGCCAGCAGTCGAGCCCCGGACCAAAAAGAGACCCAGTACTTC.

The rearrangement joins TRBV10-3 to TRBJ1-3, with unresolved D. V lost 0 bases to trimming and J lost 4 bases, with 10 bases between them. The CDR3 consists of 15 residues. Per germline, CDR1 ENHRY and CDR2 SYGVKD. The CDR3 DNA is TGTGCCATCAGTGAGTCGTGGAGGTCGGGAAACACCATATATTTT. The encoded protein is CAISESWRSGNTIYF.

The V call is TRBV28, the J call TRBJ2-2; the match to TRBD1 covers 11 bases. CDR1 is MDHEN and CDR2 is SYDVKM in the germline V gene. The CDR3 length is 20 residues. Unmatched junction bases numbered 21, after V lost 5 bases and J lost 7 bases. The CDR3 here is CASSTPYRDRGFSQDGELFF. The DNA for the CDR3 is TGTGCCAGCAGTACTCCCTACCGGGACAGGGGGTTCTCACAAGACGGGGAGCTGTTTTTT.

This chain joins TRBV27 and TRBJ2-3, with TRBD1 identical over 8 bases. CDR1 is MNHEY, CDR2 SMNVEV, per germline (reference sequence). V lost 6 bases to trimming and J lost 3 bases; unmatched junction nucleotides: 8. The CDR3 sequence is 15 residues long. The CDR3 region is CASRPLRTGTDTQYF. For the CDR3, the DNA is TGTGCCAGCAGGCCACTTAGGACAGGGACAGATACGCAGTATTTT.

This clone was observed a few times. The chain uses TRBV7-8 and TRBJ1-3; D is unresolved. This CDR3 comprises 11 residues. The V and J ends lost 10 bases and 8 bases respectively, with 12 bases between them. Germline V gene lookup returns CDR1 SGHVS and CDR2 FQNEAQ. The CDR3 sequence is CATLLVDTIYF. The DNA of the CDR3 is TGTGCCACCCTCCTTGTGGACACCATATATTTT.